The subject of this entry is one TCR beta chain. This clonotype has more than one count but fewer than ten. Which antigen it targets is not known. Per-base quality was not reported, and no clone a single base away is much larger than it. The data stem from a study of blood T cells in healthy people across ages (dated by TCRdb to between 2014 and 2017). Notes on the research overall: In model experiments, template switching captured about one uniquely barcoded TCR beta cDNA molecule for every two T cells. To track age-related changes in TCR beta repertoire diversity, the study relied on deep sequencing normalized with unique cDNA molecular identifiers. The study analyzed two additional independent replicas of 1 million unique cDNA reads from the same blood draw for two donors, one aged 18 to 30 and one aged 80 or older. Donors were grouped into four age groups: young (average 16 years), middle-aged (under 40), aged (approximately 58) and long-lived (approximately 75).

The approximately 41 donors, aged about 6 to 100 years, were systemically healthy Caucasian individuals from Russia. About 10 milliliters of peripheral blood were collected from each donor into EDTA-treated Vacutainer tubes. Ficoll-Paque density-gradient centrifugation was used to isolate PBMCs, with at least 7 million per sample. Total RNA, at least 6 micrograms per sample, was extracted from PBMCs with Trizol reagent. The percentages of naive CD45RAhigh/CD27high T cells were determined by flow cytometry on a PBMC aliquot from every donor. The germline V gene (reference sequence) specifies SEHNR as CDR1 and FQNEAQ as CDR2. V is clipped by 2 bases and J by 7 bases, and the sequence between their germline boundaries is 12 bases long. The CDR3 runs 15 amino acids, cysteine and phenylalanine included. Of the read, only the CDR3 DNA is kept; its 45 bases are in frame from base 1. The receptor library was made with 5' RACE. Sequencing instrument: Illumina HiSeq 2500. A second roughly 7 to 11 cycle PCR used a sample-barcoded 5' primer and a J-beta primer mix. Each TCR beta cDNA molecule received a unique molecular identifier from a template-switch 5' adaptor carrying 12 random nucleotides. At least 3 million CDR3-containing paired-end reads were obtained from each sample. First-strand cDNA synthesis was performed from all RNA using the Mint cDNA synthesis kit, with priming by a TRBC-specific oligonucleotide. All cDNA was treated with uracil-DNA glycosylase and then went through a first 18-cycle PCR with the universal primers M1SS and BC2_uni_R. Per the authors' processing: For normalization, 1 million high-quality reads were randomly selected from each sample, with every read carrying a distinct molecular identifier. Reads with shared molecular identifiers were discarded instead of being binned into consensus sequences. MiTCR, set to a Q25 quality threshold and the strictest error-elimination algorithm, was used for CDR3 identification, clonotype clustering and error correction. A nonparametric unseen species model with Euler transformation was used to estimate a lower bound on total TCR beta diversity. The public reads were run again by TCRdb, first through fastp at Q25 and then through MiXCR, and only productive beta chains were kept. All rows with the same CDR3 protein become a single entry with the most common DNA and genes. The V and J calls, along with clone size, are taken from TCRdb and not from the paper's own processing. This sample holds 600,000 to 1,000,000 distinct CDR3 sequences; 20% to 25% were observed only once. In total, the top ten clones hold 3% to 4.5% of the sample.

General findings and caveats noted by the study authors: Compared with the aged group, more naive CD4+ T cells, fewer expanded clones and increased TCR diversity were shown by the long-lived group, suggesting age selection. As age increased, observed TCR beta diversity per million T cells dropped in a roughly linear way, and a significant reduction was already evident by age roughly 36. Estimates of total diversity based on one million sequenced T cells were regarded as lower bounds and as underestimates. The CMV infection status of donors was not known, potentially confounding age-related changes in expanded clonotypes. The percentage of naive T cells measured by flow cytometry correlated strongly with observed TCR beta diversity. Conclusive comparison of naive and antigen-experienced compartments was prevented by the profiling of bulk unsorted PBMCs.

This sample also appeared in a second study, on T cells of mothers and their children. In that second paper, the authors write: Nine systemically healthy Caucasian individuals served as donors, namely three mothers together with their six children. cDNA synthesis used all of the extracted RNA, with about 1.5 ug of RNA in each 15 ul reaction. In the second PCR, the M1S primer added sample barcodes and 2-4 random nucleotides. Over 8 million TCR beta CDR3 reads were obtained for each mother, and approximately 3.2 million reads were obtained for each child. TCR recombination output is similarly shaped by thymic selection in related and unrelated pairs, with a minor effect exerted by inherited differences. Normalized repertoire overlap was always slightly but never significantly higher in related than unrelated mother-child pairs. With a sensitivity of about 100 clones per million clonotypes, no persistent microchimeric T cell clones were detected. The study used deep NGS to compare TCR beta repertoires of mothers and children, seeking features distinguishing related mother-child pairs from unrelated individuals. On average, the children were roughly 11 +/- 4 years old, while the mothers were approximately 41 +/- 4 years old. After adapters were ligated using NEBNext reagents, the libraries underwent 100+100 nt paired-end sequencing on an Illumina HiSeq 2000. To avoid cross-contamination, the mother libraries and the child libraries were prepared a month apart and sequenced in separate runs. Each donor had between 500,000 and 2,000,000 distinct TCR beta clonotypes identified. Naive TCR beta clonotypes were estimated from low-frequency clonotypes matched to each donor's FACS-determined naive share, without sorting.

The TCR was taken from a boy aged 5-17 years in good health. The source material was blood. The V gene is TRBV7-9 and the J gene is TRBJ1-6; the D gene remains uncertain. The bases are TGTGCCAGCAGCTTATTCTGGGAAAACAATTCACCCCTCCACTTT. It encodes CASSLFWENNSPLHF.